Below, 15 T cell receptor beta chains from the same sample are listed, as sequenced in a study of CD8 T cells in ankylosing spondylitis. Each CDR3 protein is one row after TCRdb ran MiXCR on the 5' RACE reads. This sample has fewer than 200,000 distinct CDR3 sequences; about 18% occur once, and the top ten carry around 4.5%. Sequences were obtained from blood, either unsorted or a sorted T cell fraction (not recorded which). The receptor source for this set is a male donor between 5 and 29 years old with ankylosing spondylitis or in good health (not recorded which).

This clonotype was seen many times. V and J are TRBV20-1 and TRBJ2-1; TRBD2 matches at 10 bases. The CDR3 extends over 17 amino acids. J lost 0 bases, V lost 6 bases, and 11 bases had no gene match. Germline V gene data show CDR1 as DFQATT and CDR2 as SNEGSKA (reference sequence). The CDR3 DNA sequence: TGCAGTGCCAGTGGTCTAGCGGGAGTTATCTCCTACAATGAGCAGTTCTTC. The encoded protein is CSASGLAGVISYNEQFF.

This clonotype was found many times. The chain joins TRBV6-2 or TRBV6-3 to TRBJ2-7; possible D gene TRBD1, 5 bases. The CDR3 covers 14 residues. Germline lookup yields CDR1 MNHEY and CDR2 SVGEGT. Trimming removed 5 bases from V and 4 bases from J, with 15 bases in between. The CDR3 reads CASSADRYLYEQYF. CDR3 DNA: TGTGCCAGCAGTGCCGACAGATACCTGTACGAGCAGTACTTC.

This clonotype has a count of ten or more. V usage is TRBV4-1 and J usage is TRBJ1-2; TRBD1 matches at 9 bases. The V and J ends lost 4 bases and 5 bases, in that order; junction bases with no gene match: 11. The germline V gene has CDR1 MGHRA and CDR2 YSYEKL. The CDR3 has 16 amino acids. The CDR3 DNA is TGCGCCAGCAGCCTTTCGGACAGGGGAAAAGAGTATGGCTACACCTTC. Translating gives CASSLSDRGKEYGYTF.

This clonotype was observed many times. The rearrangement links TRBV29-1 to TRBJ2-3; D ambiguous. Germline assignment: CDR1 SQVTM and CDR2 ANQGSEA. V gave up 3 bases and J gave up 2 bases, with 9 bases separating them. The CDR3 has 13 residues. CDR3 sequence (DNA): TGCAGCGTTGAGCGGTCCCTCACAGATACGCAGTATTTT. Protein sequence: CSVERSLTDTQYF.

This clonotype has just a few counts. The J gene is TRBJ2-1, the V gene TRBV27; D possibly corresponds to TRBD2 (6 bases). Germline V gene data show CDR1 as MNHEY and CDR2 as SMNVEV (reference sequence). V was shortened by 6 bases and J by 0 bases, with 9 bases between the two germline ends. There are 14 residues in the CDR3. In DNA, the CDR3 is TGTGCCAGCAGGCTAGCGAGCTCCTACAATGAGCAGTTCTTC. This sequence encodes CASRLASSYNEQFF.

This clonotype has ten or more counts. V gene TRBV20-1 combines with J gene TRBJ1-1, with D unresolved. Between the trimmed V and J ends, which lost 5 bases and 1 base, there was a span of 5 bases. CDR1 DFQATT and CDR2 SNEGSKA come from the germline V gene (reference sequence). The CDR3 has 11 amino acids. CDR3 amino acids: CSAAGNTEAFF. DNA for the CDR3: TGCAGTGCTGCAGGGAACACTGAAGCTTTCTTT.

The gene calls are TRBV29-1 and TRBJ2-1, with TRBD2 identical over 7 bases. Germline V gene lookup returns CDR1 SQVTM and CDR2 ANQGSEA. CDR3 size: 13 residues. V gave up 2 bases and J gave up 7 bases; unmatched junction bases: 5. Here the CDR3 reads CSVERLASNEQFF. CDR3 in DNA: TGCAGCGTTGAAAGACTAGCTTCGAATGAGCAGTTCTTC.

Ten or more counts support this clonotype. V and J are TRBV25-1 and TRBJ2-1, with TRBD2 identical over 9 bases. The CDR3 is 15 amino acids. Trimming at V came to 9 bases and at J to 0 bases, leaving 6 bases not matched to a gene. CDR1 is MGHDK and CDR2 is SYGVNS in the germline V gene. CDR3 region: CARQTSGLSYNEQFF. CDR3 bases: TGTGCCAGACAGACTAGCGGACTCTCCTACAATGAGCAGTTCTTC.

This clonotype was counted at least ten times. The V gene is TRBV12-3 or TRBV12-4, the J gene TRBJ2-5; 11 positions match TRBD2. The trim removed 3 bases at V and 5 bases at J, leaving 8 bases unmatched. This CDR3 comprises 16 residues. CDR3 region: CASSFRSGRAGETQYF. The CDR3 DNA sequence: TGTGCCAGCAGTTTTCGTAGCGGGAGGGCCGGGGAGACCCAGTACTTC.

This clonotype was detected once. The gene calls are TRBV20-1 and TRBJ2-3; 15 nucleotides match TRBD2. Germline CDR1 is DFQATT and CDR2 is SNEGSKA (reference sequence). The CDR3 has 18 residues. In nucleotides, the CDR3 is TGCAGAGACTACGCCGGGACTAGCGGGAGGAACGGCACAGATACGCAGTATTTT. Amino acid sequence: CRDYAGTSGRNGTDTQYF.

This clonotype was seen repeatedly, ten times or more. This chain uses TRBV20-1 with TRBJ2-7, with a possible D match to TRBD2 (6 bases). This CDR3 spans 14 amino acids. Germline CDR1 is DFQATT and CDR2 is SNEGSKA (reference sequence). The germline V and J ends were trimmed by 0 bases and 3 bases, with 12 bases remaining between them. The DNA for the CDR3 is TGCAGTGCTAGAGAAGAGACTAGTGTCTACGAGCAGTACTTC. This encodes CSAREETSVYEQYF.

This clonotype was counted ten times or more. This chain links TRBV29-1 with TRBJ2-1; D gene ambiguous. V shed 3 bases and J shed 5 bases, with 17 bases lying between them. Germline CDR1 is SQVTM and CDR2 is ANQGSEA. This CDR3 has 15 amino acids. CDR3 DNA: TGCAGCGTTGACATGACCGGGCCACTTAACAATGAGCAGTTCTTC. It translates to CSVDMTGPLNNEQFF.

The rearrangement joins TRBV29-1 to TRBJ2-3; the D gene is possibly TRBD2 (5 bases). The V gene's germline CDR1 is SQVTM and CDR2 ANQGSEA. This CDR3 has 13 amino acids. Deletions cut 4 bases from V and 2 bases from J, with 10 bases between. The CDR3: CSVAAVLTDTQYF. The CDR3 DNA reads TGCAGCGTTGCAGCGGTACTCACAGATACGCAGTATTTT.

This clonotype was counted a few times. J is TRBJ2-1 and V is TRBV15; D remains unclear. V was trimmed by 0 bases and J by 9 bases, leaving 6 bases between them. CDR1 is LNHNV, CDR2 YYDKDF, per germline (reference sequence). The CDR3 length is 12 residues. CDR3 loop: CATSRDSSEQFF. In nucleotides, the CDR3 is TGTGCCACCAGCAGAGACAGTAGTGAGCAGTTCTTC.

V gene TRBV7-8 combines with J gene TRBJ2-7; possible D gene TRBD2, 6 bases. V lost 0 bases to trimming and J lost 3 bases, with 12 bases between them. CDR1 is SGHVS, CDR2 FQNEAQ, per germline. The CDR3 runs 15 residues. The CDR3 DNA follows: TGTGCCAGCAGCTTAGCGGGAGGACACCACTACGAGCAGTACGTC. As protein: CASSLAGGHHYEQYV.